This T cell receptor (beta chain) derives from a study of immune evolution from preneoplasia to lung adenocarcinoma. In the study overall: HLA loss of heterozygosity: roughly 6.4% AIS, about 14% MIA, about 30% ADC, none AAH. Findings of the study overall: Normal lung had highest clonality; later lesions appeared denser, more diverse. Normal lung had the highest top T cell clone frequencies. KRAS-mutant nodules had the highest T cell clonality.

Repertoires were generated with immunoSEQ multiplex PCR, while TCRdb's copy carries only in-frame clones and drops some. Seen here are several thousand clones, roughly 85% observed once, and the top ten hold less than 6%. The length of the CDR3 is 15 residues. The germline V gene encodes CDR1 MNHEY and CDR2 SVGAGI. V lost 0 bases to trimming and J lost 4 bases, with 12 bases between them. Concerning this clone: The antigen is unknown.

Sequenced: FFPE minimally invasive lung adenocarcinoma tissue. This rearrangement joins TRBV6-5 to TRBJ1-1; D is undetermined. This TCR derives from a person aged 65 to 79 with lung adenocarcinoma. In nucleotides, the CDR3 is TGTGCCAGCAGTTACTCGCTAGGGTTTGGCACTGAAGCTTTCTTT. This encodes CASSYSLGFGTEAFF.